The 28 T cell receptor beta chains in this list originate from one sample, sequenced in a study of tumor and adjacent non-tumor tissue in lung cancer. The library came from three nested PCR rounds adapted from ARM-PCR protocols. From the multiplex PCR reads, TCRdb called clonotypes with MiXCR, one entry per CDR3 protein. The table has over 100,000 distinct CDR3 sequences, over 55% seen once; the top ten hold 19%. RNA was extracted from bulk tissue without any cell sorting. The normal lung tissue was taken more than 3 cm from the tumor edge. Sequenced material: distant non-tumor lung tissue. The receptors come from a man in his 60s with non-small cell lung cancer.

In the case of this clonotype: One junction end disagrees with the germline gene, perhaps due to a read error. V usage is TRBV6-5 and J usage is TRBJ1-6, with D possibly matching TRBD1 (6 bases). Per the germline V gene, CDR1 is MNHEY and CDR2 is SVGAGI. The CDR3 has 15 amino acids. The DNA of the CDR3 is TGTGCCGGCAGACCTACTTCAGGGGATAATTCACCCCTCCACTTT. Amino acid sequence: CAGRPTSGDNSPLHF.

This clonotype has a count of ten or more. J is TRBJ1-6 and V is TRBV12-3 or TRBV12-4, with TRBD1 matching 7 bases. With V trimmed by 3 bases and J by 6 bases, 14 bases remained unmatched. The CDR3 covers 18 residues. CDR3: CASSFWGPGTVANSPLHF. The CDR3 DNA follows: TGTGCCAGCAGTTTTTGGGGTCCCGGGACAGTGGCTAATTCACCCCTCCACTTT.

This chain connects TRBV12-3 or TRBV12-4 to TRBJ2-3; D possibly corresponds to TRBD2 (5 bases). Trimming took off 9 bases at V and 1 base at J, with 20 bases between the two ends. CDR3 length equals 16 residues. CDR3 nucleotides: TGTGCCAGTAGCCAAGCATCGGGGTACGGCACAGATACGCAGTATTTT. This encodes CASSQASGYGTDTQYF.

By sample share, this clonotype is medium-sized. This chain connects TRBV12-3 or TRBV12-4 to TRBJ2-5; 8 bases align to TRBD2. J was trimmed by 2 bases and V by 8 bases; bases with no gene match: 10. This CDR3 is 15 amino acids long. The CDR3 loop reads CASPSGGDWQETQYF. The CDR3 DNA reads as TGTGCCAGCCCTTCGGGGGGGGATTGGCAAGAGACCCAGTACTTC.

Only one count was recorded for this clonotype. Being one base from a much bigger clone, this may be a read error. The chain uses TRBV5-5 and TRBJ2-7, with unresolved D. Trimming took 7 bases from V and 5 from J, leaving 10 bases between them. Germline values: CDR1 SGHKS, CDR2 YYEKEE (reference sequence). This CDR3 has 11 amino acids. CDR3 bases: TGTGCCAGCCTGGGGAACAACGAGCAGTACTTC. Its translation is CASLGNNEQYF.

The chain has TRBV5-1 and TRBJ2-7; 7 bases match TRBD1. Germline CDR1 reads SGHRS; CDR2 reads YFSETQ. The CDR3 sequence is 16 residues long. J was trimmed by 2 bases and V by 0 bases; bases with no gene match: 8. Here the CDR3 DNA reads TGCGCCAGCAGCTTGGACAGGACAGGCACCACCTACGAGCAGTACTTC. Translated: CASSLDRTGTTYEQYF.

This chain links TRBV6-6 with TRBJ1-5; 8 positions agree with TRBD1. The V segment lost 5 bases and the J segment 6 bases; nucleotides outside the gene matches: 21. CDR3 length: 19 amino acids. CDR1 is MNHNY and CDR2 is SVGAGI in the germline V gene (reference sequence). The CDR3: CASSPHIQMGQEGGQPQHF. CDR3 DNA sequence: TGTGCCAGCAGTCCACATATACAAATGGGACAGGAGGGCGGTCAGCCCCAGCATTTT.

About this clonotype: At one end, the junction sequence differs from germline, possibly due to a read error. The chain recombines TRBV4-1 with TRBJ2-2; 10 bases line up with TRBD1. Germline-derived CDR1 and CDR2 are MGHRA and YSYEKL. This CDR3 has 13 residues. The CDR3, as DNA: TGCGCCAGCAGCCGAGGAGGGACAGGGGAGCTGTTATTT. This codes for CASSRGGTGELLF.

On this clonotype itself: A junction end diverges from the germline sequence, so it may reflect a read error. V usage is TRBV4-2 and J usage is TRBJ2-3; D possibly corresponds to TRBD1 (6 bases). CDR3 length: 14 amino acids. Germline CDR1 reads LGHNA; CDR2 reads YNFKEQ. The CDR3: CASSSRDNTNTQYF. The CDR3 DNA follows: TGTGCCAGCAGCTCCCGGGACAACACAAATACGCAGTATTTT.

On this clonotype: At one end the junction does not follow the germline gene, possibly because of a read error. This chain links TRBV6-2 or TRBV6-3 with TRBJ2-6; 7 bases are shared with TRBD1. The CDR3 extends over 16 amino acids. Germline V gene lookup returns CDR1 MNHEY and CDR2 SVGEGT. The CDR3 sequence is CTSSSHRGSGTNVLTF. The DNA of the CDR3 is TGTACCAGCAGTTCCCACAGGGGCTCTGGGACCAACGTCCTGACTTTC.

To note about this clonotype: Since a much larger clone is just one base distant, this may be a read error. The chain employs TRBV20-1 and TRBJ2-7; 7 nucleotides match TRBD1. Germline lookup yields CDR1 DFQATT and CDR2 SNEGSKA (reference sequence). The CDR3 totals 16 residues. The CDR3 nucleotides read TGCAGTGCTGCCCCCCCGGGACAGCTAAGCTCCTACGATCAGTACTTC. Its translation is CSAAPPGQLSSYDQYF.

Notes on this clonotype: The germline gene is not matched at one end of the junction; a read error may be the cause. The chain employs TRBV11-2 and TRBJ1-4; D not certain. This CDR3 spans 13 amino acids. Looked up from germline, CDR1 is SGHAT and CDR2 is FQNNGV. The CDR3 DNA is TGTGCCAGCAGCCTCTTTACCGGAGAAAAATTGTTTTTT. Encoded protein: CASSLFTGEKLFF.

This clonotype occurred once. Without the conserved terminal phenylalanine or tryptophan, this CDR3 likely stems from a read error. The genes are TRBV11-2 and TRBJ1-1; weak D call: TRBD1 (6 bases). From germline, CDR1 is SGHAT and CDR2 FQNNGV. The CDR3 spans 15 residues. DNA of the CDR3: TGTGACAGCAGCCCTAGGGGGGGGGAGAACACTGAAGCTTTCATT. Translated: CDSSPRGGENTEAFI.

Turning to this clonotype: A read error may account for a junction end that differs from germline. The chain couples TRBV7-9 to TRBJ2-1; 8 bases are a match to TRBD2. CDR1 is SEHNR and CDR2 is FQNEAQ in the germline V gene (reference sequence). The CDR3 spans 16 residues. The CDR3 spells CTSRPSQVAGSNEQFF. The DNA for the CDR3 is TGTACCAGCAGGCCCTCGCAGGTAGCGGGATCCAATGAGCAGTTCTTC.

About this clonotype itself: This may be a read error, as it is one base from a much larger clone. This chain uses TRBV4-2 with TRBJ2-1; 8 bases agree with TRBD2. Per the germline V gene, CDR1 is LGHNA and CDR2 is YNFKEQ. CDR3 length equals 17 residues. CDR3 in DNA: TGTGCCAGCAGCCAAGGATCGACGGGAGGGAACTACAGTGAGCAGTTCTTC. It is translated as CASSQGSTGGNYSEQFF.

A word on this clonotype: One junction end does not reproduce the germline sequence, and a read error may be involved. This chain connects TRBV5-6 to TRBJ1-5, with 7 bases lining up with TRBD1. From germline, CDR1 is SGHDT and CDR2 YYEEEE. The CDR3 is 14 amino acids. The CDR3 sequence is CASSQNRGGQPQNF. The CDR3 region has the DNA TGTGCCAGCAGCCAAAACAGGGGTGGACAGCCCCAGAACTTT.

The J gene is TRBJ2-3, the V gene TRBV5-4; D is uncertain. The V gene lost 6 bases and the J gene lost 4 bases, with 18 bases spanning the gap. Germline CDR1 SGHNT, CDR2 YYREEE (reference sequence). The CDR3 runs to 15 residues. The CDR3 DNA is TGTGCCAGCATCTCCGGCCCCTCCGACGCAGATACGCAGTATTTT. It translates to CASISGPSDADTQYF.

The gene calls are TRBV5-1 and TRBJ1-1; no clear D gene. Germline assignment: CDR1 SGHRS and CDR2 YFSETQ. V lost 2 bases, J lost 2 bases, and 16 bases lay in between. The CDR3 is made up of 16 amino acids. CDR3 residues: CASSFAALVDNTEAFF. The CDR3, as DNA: TGCGCCAGCAGCTTCGCCGCGTTAGTAGATAACACTGAAGCTTTCTTT.

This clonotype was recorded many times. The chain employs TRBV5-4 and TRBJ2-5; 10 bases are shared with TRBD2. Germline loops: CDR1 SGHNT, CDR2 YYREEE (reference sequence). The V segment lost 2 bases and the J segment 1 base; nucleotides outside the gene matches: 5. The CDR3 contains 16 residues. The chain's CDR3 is CASSLGAGGGQETQYF. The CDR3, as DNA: TGTGCCAGCAGCTTAGGAGCGGGAGGGGGCCAAGAGACCCAGTACTTC. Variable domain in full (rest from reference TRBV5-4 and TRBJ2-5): ETGVTQSPTHLIKTRGQQVTLRCSSQSGHNTVSWYQQALGQGPQFIFQYYREEENGRGNFPPRFSGLQFPNYSSELNVNALELDDSALYLCASSLGAGGGQETQYFGPGTRLLVL.

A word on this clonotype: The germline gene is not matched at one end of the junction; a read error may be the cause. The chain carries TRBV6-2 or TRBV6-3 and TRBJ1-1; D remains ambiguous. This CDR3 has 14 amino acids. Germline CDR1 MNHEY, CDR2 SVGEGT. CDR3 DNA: TGTGCCAGCAATTACTCGGAAGCGAACACTGAAGCTTTCTTT. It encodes CASNYSEANTEAFF.

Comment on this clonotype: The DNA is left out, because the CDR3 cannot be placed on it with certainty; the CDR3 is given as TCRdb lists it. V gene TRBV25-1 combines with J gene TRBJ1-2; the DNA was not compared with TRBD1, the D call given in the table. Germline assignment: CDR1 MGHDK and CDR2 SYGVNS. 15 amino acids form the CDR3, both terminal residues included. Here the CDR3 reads CASSDTGRGPYGCTF.

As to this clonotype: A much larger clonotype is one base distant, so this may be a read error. CDR3 DNA: TGTGCCAGCAGTTACGATGTCCCCTGGGCTAATGAAGAACTGTTTTTT. This codes for CASSYDVPWANEELFF. The J gene is TRBJ1-4, the V gene TRBV6-6; D is uncertain. Germline V gene lookup returns CDR1 MNHNY and CDR2 SVGAGI (reference sequence). CDR3 length: 16 amino acids.

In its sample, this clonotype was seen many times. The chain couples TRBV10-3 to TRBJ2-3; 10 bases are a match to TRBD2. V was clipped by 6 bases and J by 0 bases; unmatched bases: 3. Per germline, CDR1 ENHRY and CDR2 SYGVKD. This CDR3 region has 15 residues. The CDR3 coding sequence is TGTGCCATCAGGGGGACTAGCGAGAGCACAGATACGCAGTATTTT. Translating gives CAIRGTSESTDTQYF.

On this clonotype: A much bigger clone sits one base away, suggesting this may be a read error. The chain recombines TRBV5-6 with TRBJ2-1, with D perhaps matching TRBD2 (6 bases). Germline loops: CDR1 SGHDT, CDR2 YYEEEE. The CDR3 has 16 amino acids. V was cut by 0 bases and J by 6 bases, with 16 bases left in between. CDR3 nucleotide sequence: TGTGCCAGCAGCTTGGATGGAGGGTCCAGTCTCAATGAGCAGTTCTTC. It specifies CASSLDGGSSLNEQFF.

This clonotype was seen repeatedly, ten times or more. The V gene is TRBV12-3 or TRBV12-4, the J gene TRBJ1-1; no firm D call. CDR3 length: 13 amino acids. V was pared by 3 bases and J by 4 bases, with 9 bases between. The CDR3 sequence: CASSFNGPTEAFF. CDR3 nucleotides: TGTGCCAGCAGTTTTAATGGACCCACTGAAGCTTTCTTT.

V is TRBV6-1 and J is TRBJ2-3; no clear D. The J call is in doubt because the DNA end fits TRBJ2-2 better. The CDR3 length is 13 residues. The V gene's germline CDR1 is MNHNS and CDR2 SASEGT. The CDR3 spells CASSAGRKDTLFF. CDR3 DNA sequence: TGTGCCAGCAGCGCTGGACGGAAAGATACGCTGTTTTTT.

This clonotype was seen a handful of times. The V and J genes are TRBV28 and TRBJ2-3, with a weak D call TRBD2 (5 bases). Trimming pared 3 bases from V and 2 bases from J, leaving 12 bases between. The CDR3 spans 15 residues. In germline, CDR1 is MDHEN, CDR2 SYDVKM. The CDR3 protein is CASSLGAASTDTQYF. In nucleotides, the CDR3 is TGTGCCAGCAGTTTGGGAGCGGCCTCCACAGATACGCAGTATTTT. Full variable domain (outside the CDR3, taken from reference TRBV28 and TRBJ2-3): DVKVTQSSRYLVKRTGEKVFLECVQDMDHENMFWYRQDPGLGLRLIYFSYDVKMKEKGDIPEGYSVSREKKERFSLILESASTNQTSMYLCASSLGAASTDTQYFGPGTRLTVL.

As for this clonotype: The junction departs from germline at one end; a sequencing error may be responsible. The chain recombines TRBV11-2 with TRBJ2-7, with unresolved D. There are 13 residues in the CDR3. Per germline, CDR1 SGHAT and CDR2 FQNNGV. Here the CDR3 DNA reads TGTCCCAGCAGCATACGTAGGGTCGGCGAGCAGTACTTC. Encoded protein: CPSSIRRVGEQYF.